This TCR beta chain was captured by sequencing in a study of graft-versus-host responses after intestinal transplantation. Study-level findings and limits: Investigators detected GvH clones in recipient marrow, with some emerging earlier in ileum or blood.

Clones were sequenced by immunoSEQ multiplex PCR, and TCRdb holds only the in-frame ones, with some missing. Of tens of thousands of clones in the sample, 91% were seen once. This CDR3 has 15 residues. V shed 1 base and J 5 bases; nucleotides not matched to a gene: 5. CDR1 is SGHAT and CDR2 is FQNNGV in the germline V gene. This clone has a single count. Its antigen is as yet unknown. The sequence was obtained from a human donor who received an intestinal transplant. J is TRBJ2-7 and V is TRBV11-2, with 10 bases fitting TRBD1. The starting material was unstimulated CD4+ T cells sorted from spleen or lymph node cells, obtained before intestinal transplant. The CDR3 bases are TGTGCCAGCAGCTTAGTTGGACAGGGGGTCCACGAGCAGTACTTC. It yields the protein CASSLVGQGVHEQYF.